The following is a T cell receptor (beta chain) sequence with its context. Antigen unknown. The data belong to a study of T cell clones after liver transplantation. In the study overall: Standard immunosuppression, with no induction, continued until 12-24 months after transplant. Tolerant meant at least one year fully off immunosuppression without liver enzymes above twice normal.

Study results and caveats: Graft donor-reactive T cells possibly entered the graft instead of undergoing deletion. Low donor cell numbers restricted donor-reactive repertoire measurement in two subjects.

V lost 4 bases and J lost 5; bases outside the gene matches: 3. CDR1 LNHDA and CDR2 SQIVND come from the germline V gene (reference sequence). The CDR3 length is 14 residues. Produced via immunoSEQ multiplex PCR; TCRdb's table is partial and in-frame only. This sample has tens of thousands of clones, with over 70% found just once. The rearrangement uses TRBV19 and TRBJ1-5; 9 bases match TRBD1. The sequencing here drew on CD4+ T cells from blood, taken before liver transplant. The sequence came from a human donor who received a liver transplant. The CDR3 nucleotides read TGTGCCAGTAGTAAAACAGGGGGCTATCAGCCCCAGCATTTT. As protein: CASSKTGGYQPQHF.